Reported below is one TCR beta chain. This CDR3 is 14 amino acids long. Germline lookup yields CDR1 SGDLS and CDR2 YYNGEE. Trimming cost V 7 bases and J 1 base; bases outside gene matches: 3. The sample comes from a study of blood T cell repertoires in COVID-19. Generated by immunoSEQ multiplex PCR, the TCRdb table keeps only in-frame clones and is missing some. Among approximately 150,000 clones, about 87% were seen once, and the ten largest hold approximately 6.5%. Sequenced material: peripheral blood. The TCR comes from a man older than 75 with acute or convalescent COVID-19. The chain is built from TRBV9 and TRBJ2-1; 9 bases are a match to TRBD2. CDR3 nucleotides: TGTGCCAGCGCGGGGGGGCAATCCTACAATGAGCAGTTCTTC. This codes for CASAGGQSYNEQFF.